Following are 26 T cell receptor beta chains from one sample sequenced in a study of cytomegalovirus exposure and HLA in healthy donors. PCR employed 60 Vbeta and 13 Jbeta primers. Sequenced by immunoSEQ multiplex PCR; TCRdb stores in-frame clones only, minus some. The sample yields 95,000 to 150,000 clones, about four fifths seen once. The sequencing sample was made of PBMCs. These receptors were obtained from a female donor in good health and CMV-seropositive.

V gene TRBV9 combines with J gene TRBJ2-5, with 8 positions matching TRBD2. V lost 4 bases, J lost 5 bases, and 4 bases stayed unmatched. The germline V gene encodes CDR1 SGDLS and CDR2 YYNGEE. The CDR3 is 13 amino acids. The CDR3 DNA sequence: TGTGCCAGCAGCCTCGGGGGGGCCGAGACCCAGTACTTC. Encoded protein: CASSLGGAETQYF.

A single count supports this clone. The chain joins TRBV5-6 to TRBJ2-7; a weak D match, TRBD1 (5 bases). CDR3 length: 17 amino acids. Germline CDR1 SGHDT, CDR2 YYEEEE. V was trimmed by 0 bases and J by 2 bases, leaving 18 bases between them. DNA for the CDR3: TGTGCCAGCAGCTTGGGGGGCCGGTCGCTAAGGGCCTACGAGCAGTACTTC. This translates into CASSLGGRSLRAYEQYF.

The chain has TRBV5-6 and TRBJ2-5, with a weak D call TRBD2 (5 bases). The J call could be wrong; TRBJ2-7 is a better fit for the DNA end. This CDR3 contains 15 residues. Germline V gives CDR1 SGHDT, CDR2 YYEEEE. CDR3 coding DNA: TGTGCCAGCAGCCTTGGGAGCAGGATAACCTACGAGCAGTACTTC. Its protein is CASSLGSRITYEQYF.

The chain combines TRBV12-5 with TRBJ2-1; 9 nucleotides match TRBD2. V was pared by 2 bases and J by 8 bases, with 7 bases of the junction left unmatched. Germline CDR1 reads LGHNT; CDR2 reads FRNRAP. The CDR3 consists of 15 residues. For the CDR3, the DNA is TGTGCTAGTGGTTTGTGGCGGGGGGGCCATGATGAGCAGTTCTTC. As protein: CASGLWRGGHDEQFF.

This clone was found a few times. V and J are TRBV7-6 and TRBJ1-1; TRBD1 matches 9 bases. Looked up from germline, CDR1 is SGHVS and CDR2 is FNYEAQ. Trimming at V came to 5 bases and at J to 5 bases, leaving 12 bases not matched to a gene. This CDR3 region has 16 residues. CDR3 sequence (DNA): TGTGCCAGCAGCACGACCGGGACAGGGATGCGGACTGAAGCTTTCTTT. It encodes CASSTTGTGMRTEAFF.

The CDR3 protein is CASSSLTLQETQYF. CDR3 DNA: TGTGCCAGCAGCTCCCTAACGCTACAAGAGACCCAGTACTTC. The gene calls are TRBV7-2 and TRBJ2-5; no clear D gene. Looked up from germline, CDR1 is SGHTA and CDR2 is FQGNSA. This CDR3 spans 14 amino acids. The germline V and J ends were trimmed by 4 bases and 2 bases, with 11 bases remaining between them.

V is TRBV4-1 and J is TRBJ2-7; 12 nucleotides agree with TRBD2. Germline CDR1 MGHRA, CDR2 YSYEKL. The CDR3 has 15 residues. J lost 8 bases, V lost 2 bases, and 7 bases had no gene match. The CDR3: CASSQLAGGTVKQYF. The CDR3 DNA follows: TGCGCCAGCAGCCAACTAGCGGGGGGGACCGTTAAGCAGTACTTC.

This sequence joins TRBV5-4 and TRBJ2-3, with TRBD2 matching over 8 bases. Per the germline V gene, CDR1 is SGHNT and CDR2 is YYREEE (reference sequence). With V trimmed by 4 bases and J by 0 bases, 4 bases remained unmatched. This CDR3 region has 15 residues. The CDR3 reads CASSAGGSSTDTQYF. The CDR3 DNA reads as TGTGCCAGCAGCGCGGGGGGATCTAGCACAGATACGCAGTATTTT. The variable domain in full, completed from reference TRBV5-4 and TRBJ2-3, reads ETGVTQSPTHLIKTRGQQVTLRCSSQSGHNTVSWYQQALGQGPQFIFQYYREEENGRGNFPPRFSGLQFPNYSSELNVNALELDDSALYLCASSAGGSSTDTQYFGPGTRLTVL.

This clone has just one count. The chain links TRBV19 to TRBJ2-1, with 8 bases matching TRBD2. The V and J ends lost 3 bases and 0 bases, in that order; junction bases with no gene match: 4. In germline, CDR1 is LNHDA, CDR2 SQIVND (reference sequence). The CDR3 spans 16 residues. The CDR3 coding sequence is TGTGCCAGTAGTATCGGTGGGACTAGCTCCTACAATGAGCAGTTCTTC. Protein: CASSIGGTSSYNEQFF.

The rearrangement uses TRBV6-1 and TRBJ1-1, with D possibly TRBD1 on 5 matching bases. The germline V and J ends were trimmed by 5 bases and 1 base, with 8 bases remaining between them. CDR3 size: 13 residues. The germline CDR1 and CDR2 sequences are MNHNS and SASEGT. This CDR3 reads CASSTTENTEAFF. DNA for the CDR3: TGTGCCAGCAGTACGACAGAGAACACTGAAGCTTTCTTT.

The gene calls are TRBV30 and TRBJ2-2, with no clear D. CDR1 is GTSNPN, CDR2 SVGIG, per germline (reference sequence). The CDR3 is 15 amino acids. The V end lost 2 bases, the J end lost 0 bases, and 10 bases lay between the germline ends. The chain's CDR3 is CAWSYPSANTGELFF. The CDR3 DNA reads as TGTGCCTGGAGTTATCCCAGCGCGAACACCGGGGAGCTGTTTTTT.

This chain uses TRBV7-2 with TRBJ1-5, with D uncertain. With 2 bases removed from V and 6 bases from J, the gap between germline ends came to 5 bases. Germline CDR1 is SGHTA and CDR2 is FQGNSA. The CDR3 sequence is 12 residues long. CDR3 bases: TGTGCCAGCAGCTTAATCCGTCAGCCCCAGCATTTT. Amino acid sequence: CASSLIRQPQHF.

The chain recombines TRBV7-3 with TRBJ2-7; perhaps TRBD1 as D (6 bases). Germline V gene lookup returns CDR1 SGHTA and CDR2 FQGTGA. The CDR3 sequence is 15 residues long. The V gene lost 5 bases and the J gene lost 1 base, with 15 bases spanning the gap. The chain's CDR3 is CASSMAPGQSYEQYF. The CDR3, as DNA: TGTGCCAGCAGCATGGCTCCGGGACAATCCTACGAGCAGTACTTC.

The chain carries TRBV2 and TRBJ2-7; 9 bases match TRBD2. The CDR3 has 15 amino acids. Looked up from germline, CDR1 is SNHLY and CDR2 is FYNNEI. J was trimmed by 7 bases and V by 6 bases; bases with no gene match: 13. CDR3 in amino acids: CASRPLRGGQGEQYF. The CDR3 DNA reads TGTGCCAGCAGACCCCTGCGGGGGGGCCAGGGGGAGCAGTACTTC. The whole variable domain, remainder taken from reference TRBV2 and TRBJ2-7, is EPEVTQTPSHQVTQMGQEVILRCVPISNHLYFYWYRQILGQKVEFLVSFYNNEISEKSEIFDDQFSVERPDGSNFTLKIRSTKLEDSAMYFCASRPLRGGQGEQYFGPGTRLTVT.

The V and J genes are TRBV7-6 and TRBJ1-2, with D possibly being TRBD1 (5 bases). The CDR3 is made up of 15 amino acids. Trimming removed 5 bases at V and 6 bases at J, with 19 bases between. Per germline, CDR1 SGHVS and CDR2 FNYEAQ. CDR3 nucleotide sequence: TGTGCCAGCAGCCCTCTCGGAAGGGGAGGGCATGGCTACACCTTC. Residues: CASSPLGRGGHGYTF.

V and J are TRBV5-1 and TRBJ1-6, with TRBD1 matching 9 bases. This CDR3 region has 19 residues. Germline trimming cut 0 bases from V and 4 bases from J; bases unmatched to any gene: 11. Germline assignment: CDR1 SGHRS and CDR2 YFSETQ. DNA of the CDR3: TGCGCCAGCAGCTTGGGGGGGACAGGGCTAAGGCTTTATAATTCACCCCTCCACTTT. Residues: CASSLGGTGLRLYNSPLHF.

V gene TRBV5-1 combines with J gene TRBJ2-7; 7 bases line up with TRBD2. The V gene's germline CDR1 is SGHRS and CDR2 YFSETQ. The CDR3 runs 16 residues. V gave up 3 bases and J gave up 5 bases; unmatched junction bases: 14. CDR3 amino acids: CASSSGGRTLTNEQYF. Here the CDR3 DNA reads TGCGCCAGCAGCTCGGGGGGACGGACTCTGACGAACGAGCAGTACTTC. The variable domain in full, completed from reference TRBV5-1 and TRBJ2-7, reads KAGVTQTPRYLIKTRGQQVTLSCSPISGHRSVSWYQQTPGQGLQFLFEYFSETQRNKGNFPGRFSGRQFSNSRSEMNVSTLELGDSALYLCASSSGGRTLTNEQYFGPGTRLTVT.

The V gene is TRBV2, the J gene TRBJ1-1; perhaps TRBD1 as D (5 bases). Deletions cut 7 bases from V and 1 base from J, with 10 bases between. This CDR3 is built from 13 residues. Germline V gene sequence: CDR1 SNHLY, CDR2 FYNNEI. CDR3 bases: TGTGCCAGCAATCGGGGGAAGAACACTGAAGCTTTCTTT. Translation: CASNRGKNTEAFF.

This sequence joins TRBV28 and TRBJ1-1; TRBD1 is a possible D gene (6 bases). Germline CDR1 reads MDHEN; CDR2 reads SYDVKM. The CDR3 is 15 residues long. The V end lost 2 bases, the J end lost 1 base, and 11 bases lay between the germline ends. The CDR3 coding sequence is TGTGCCAGCAGTTTAACGACAGGCCGGAACACTGAAGCTTTCTTT. Residues: CASSLTTGRNTEAFF.

This chain uses TRBV5-6 with TRBJ1-1; 7 bases are a match to TRBD1. The CDR3 extends over 15 amino acids. The junction had 9 bases not matched to a gene; V was cut back by 2 bases and J by 5 bases. Germline V gene lookup returns CDR1 SGHDT and CDR2 YYEEEE. The CDR3 spells CASSLRGQVLTEAFF. CDR3 DNA sequence: TGTGCCAGCAGCTTACGTGGACAGGTGTTAACTGAAGCTTTCTTT.

This chain joins TRBV4-1 and TRBJ1-1; 7 bases are shared with TRBD1. The CDR3 has 15 amino acids. V lost 1 base, J lost 5 bases, and 7 bases stayed unmatched. Germline CDR1 reads MGHRA; CDR2 reads YSYEKL. The CDR3: CASSQGETGRTEAFF. CDR3 bases: TGCGCCAGCAGCCAAGGGGAGACAGGGCGGACTGAAGCTTTCTTT.

This chain connects TRBV6-5 to TRBJ1-5; tentatively, D is TRBD1 (6 bases). Germline values: CDR1 MNHEY, CDR2 SVGAGI. The CDR3 contains 14 residues. Trimming shortened V by 5 bases and J by 4 bases, and 12 bases separated the two germline ends. The CDR3 region is CASSPGHENQPQHF. DNA for the CDR3: TGTGCCAGCAGTCCGGGACACGAAAATCAGCCCCAGCATTTT.

On this clone itself: Other DNA sequences in this sample translate to the same CDR3. The rearrangement joins TRBV5-1 to TRBJ1-2; D is unclear. The CDR3 length is 16 residues. CDR1 SGHRS and CDR2 YFSETQ come from the germline V gene. Deletions cut 2 bases from V and 4 bases from J, with 18 bases between. CDR3 sequence: CASSFSQPPSVYGYTF. DNA of the CDR3: TGCGCCAGCAGCTTCTCACAGCCGCCTTCCGTCTATGGCTACACCTTC.

V usage is TRBV15 and J usage is TRBJ1-6; 7 nucleotides match TRBD1. Germline lookup yields CDR1 LNHNV and CDR2 YYDKDF (reference sequence). V was pared by 1 base and J by 9 bases, with 15 bases of the junction left unmatched. This CDR3 spans 18 amino acids. CDR3 sequence (DNA): TGTGCCACCAGCAGAGTCGAGGGGGCCGTAAGTATTTGTTCACCCCTCCACTTT. Translation: CATSRVEGAVSICSPLHF.

The chain uses TRBV5-4 and TRBJ1-2; 8 bases match TRBD1. With 3 bases clipped from V and 5 bases from J, the junction kept 6 bases outside the gene matches. The CDR3 contains 14 residues. The germline V gene has CDR1 SGHNT and CDR2 YYREEE (reference sequence). CDR3 residues: CASSSRTGSYGYTF. In DNA, the CDR3 is TGTGCCAGCAGCTCTAGGACAGGGAGTTATGGCTACACCTTC.

This chain links TRBV11-2 with TRBJ2-1, with D unresolved. The V end was cut by 1 base, the J end by 6 bases, with 10 bases between. Per the germline V gene, CDR1 is SGHAT and CDR2 is FQNNGV. The CDR3 extends over 14 amino acids. Written as DNA, the CDR3 is TGTGCCAGCAGCTTAGGGGCTACAGTCAATGAGCAGTTCTTC. This codes for CASSLGATVNEQFF.